This entry features one T cell receptor (beta chain) sequence. This entry belongs to a study of technical replicates of blood from several donors. TCRdb keeps only in-frame clones here, not all; method: immunoSEQ multiplex PCR. In the table there are tens of thousands of clones, 95% of which are singletons. Sequencing was done on a sample of T cells isolated from PBMCs. This receptor was taken from a human donor in good health.

The CDR3: CASSSGREFPDTQYF. The CDR3 bases are TGTGCCAGCAGCTCGGGGCGGGAGTTCCCAGATACGCAGTATTTT. This chain links TRBV4-2 with TRBJ2-3; 7 bases match TRBD2. Germline V CDR1 and CDR2: LGHNA, YNFKEQ. The CDR3 has 15 residues. V was pared by 5 bases and J by 4 bases, with 9 bases of the junction left unmatched.